A single sample gave rise to the 20 T cell receptor beta chains below, sequenced in a study of cytomegalovirus exposure and HLA in healthy donors. Assay used: immunoSEQ multiplex PCR; TCRdb lists only in-frame clones, some missing. The table lists around 120,000 clones, approximately 88% of them singletons. Sequenced input: PBMCs. These TCRs come from a young woman in good health and CMV-seropositive.

The rearrangement joins TRBV18 to TRBJ2-5, with 10 bases lining up with TRBD1. The CDR3 has 15 amino acids. Per the germline V gene, CDR1 is KGHSH and CDR2 is LQKENI. J lost 1 base, V lost 4 bases, and 3 bases had no gene match. The CDR3 reads CASSQGTGAQETQYF. Here the CDR3 DNA reads TGTGCCAGCTCACAAGGGACAGGGGCCCAAGAGACCCAGTACTTC.

The J gene is TRBJ1-6, the V gene TRBV28; D remains ambiguous. The CDR3 totals 15 residues. V lost 2 bases and J 5 bases, leaving 10 bases between the germline ends. Per germline, CDR1 MDHEN and CDR2 SYDVKM. CDR3 loop: CASSLLVGDNSPLHF. The CDR3 region has the DNA TGTGCCAGCAGTTTACTTGTGGGAGATAATTCACCCCTCCACTTT.

The chain carries TRBV11-3 and TRBJ1-1; possible D gene TRBD1, 5 bases. Germline V lookup: CDR1 SGHNT, CDR2 YENEEA. Deletions cut 5 bases from V and 4 bases from J, with 17 bases between. This CDR3 region has 15 residues. This chain's CDR3 is CASSLQVVGPTEAFF. The CDR3 DNA sequence: TGTGCCAGCAGCCTACAGGTCGTGGGGCCCACTGAAGCTTTCTTT.

CDR3 DNA: TGTGCCAGCAGCTTAGGTATTGGGCAGGGCCTTTACAATGAGCAGTTCTTC. Its translation is CASSLGIGQGLYNEQFF. The chain has TRBV7-8 and TRBJ2-1, with D possibly being TRBD1 (5 bases). With 1 base removed from V and 4 bases from J, the gap between germline ends came to 17 bases. The CDR3 spans 17 residues. CDR1 and CDR2 (germline): SGHVS, FQNEAQ.

This clone was observed a handful of times. This rearrangement joins TRBV18 to TRBJ1-1; no firm D call. Germline CDR1 and CDR2: KGHSH and LQKENI. This CDR3 has 14 residues. V gave up 1 base and J gave up 0 bases, with 6 bases separating them. CDR3 amino acids: CASSPRGMNTEAFF. CDR3 nucleotide sequence: TGTGCCAGCTCACCACGAGGAATGAACACTGAAGCTTTCTTT.

V gene TRBV9 combines with J gene TRBJ1-1; tentatively, D is TRBD1 (6 bases). The germline V and J ends were trimmed by 0 bases and 6 bases, with 15 bases remaining between them. CDR3 length equals 15 residues. Germline CDR1 is SGDLS and CDR2 is YYNGEE. CDR3 sequence reads: CASSVDLWDTAEAFF. CDR3 DNA sequence: TGTGCCAGCAGCGTAGATTTATGGGACACCGCTGAAGCTTTCTTT.

This chain uses TRBV6-6 with TRBJ2-5, with D maybe TRBD1 (6 bases). The CDR3 totals 14 residues. Germline V gene lookup returns CDR1 MNHNY and CDR2 SVGAGI (reference sequence). The V gene lost 6 bases and the J gene lost 2 bases, with 13 bases spanning the gap. The CDR3 here is CASSQPGQQETQYF. CDR3 in DNA: TGTGCCAGCAGCCAACCGGGACAACAAGAGACCCAGTACTTC.

The chain has TRBV9 and TRBJ1-1, with 8 bases identical to TRBD1. The CDR3 contains 15 residues. V lost 2 bases and J lost 0; bases outside the gene matches: 3. Germline V gene data show CDR1 as SGDLS and CDR2 as YYNGEE. The CDR3 nucleotides read TGTGCCAGCAGCGTGGGGGGACAGGTGAACACTGAAGCTTTCTTT. Translating gives CASSVGGQVNTEAFF.

CDR3 sequence reads: CASSPTGGEKLFF. In DNA, the CDR3 is TGTGCCAGCTCACCGACGGGTGGAGAAAAACTGTTTTTT. The chain is built from TRBV18 and TRBJ1-4; D remains ambiguous. The CDR3 totals 13 residues. Germline CDR1 reads KGHSH; CDR2 reads LQKENI. Trimming took off 3 bases at V and 8 bases at J, with 10 bases between the two ends.

This rearrangement joins TRBV2 to TRBJ1-1, with unresolved D. The CDR3 length is 13 residues. V lost 6 bases and J 11 bases, leaving 19 bases between the germline ends. Germline V gene data show CDR1 as SNHLY and CDR2 as FYNNEI. The CDR3 DNA reads TGTGCCAGCAGCCCCGAGGGTTTGGTGTGGGCTTTCTTT. This sequence encodes CASSPEGLVWAFF.

CDR3 bases: TGCGCCAGCAGCTTGGTTGGCAGGGTTGGGAACACTGAAGCTTTCTTT. This sequence encodes CASSLVGRVGNTEAFF. This chain links TRBV5-1 with TRBJ1-1; perhaps TRBD1 as D (5 bases). CDR3 length: 16 residues. The V gene's germline CDR1 is SGHRS and CDR2 YFSETQ. Deletions cut 0 bases from V and 1 base from J, with 13 bases between.

This clone was seen a single time. The V call is TRBV6-5, the J call TRBJ1-3; possible D gene TRBD1, 5 bases. CDR1 is MNHEY and CDR2 is SVGAGI in the germline V gene. This CDR3 has 16 residues. The germline V and J ends were trimmed by 4 bases and 0 bases, with 13 bases remaining between them. For the CDR3, the DNA is TGTGCCAGCAGTTTGGGGCAGTGGGTCTCTGGAAACACCATATATTTT. Amino acid sequence: CASSLGQWVSGNTIYF.

This clone was recorded a few times. This chain connects TRBV9 to TRBJ1-3, with D possibly TRBD1 on 6 matching bases. Germline assignment: CDR1 SGDLS and CDR2 YYNGEE. The ends were cut back, 1 base at V and 4 bases at J, with 15 bases in the middle. The CDR3 contains 16 residues. CDR3 in amino acids: CASSVNTGYSGNTIYF. The CDR3 coding sequence is TGTGCCAGCAGCGTAAATACAGGGTACAGCGGAAACACCATATATTTT.

The chain employs TRBV2 and TRBJ1-4; D gene unclear. Germline V lookup: CDR1 SNHLY, CDR2 FYNNEI. The V gene lost 6 bases and the J gene lost 3 bases, with 11 bases spanning the gap. CDR3 length equals 14 residues. The CDR3 DNA reads TGTGCCAGCAGAGCTGACAACTCTAATGAAAAACTGTTTTTT. Translated: CASRADNSNEKLFF. Full variable domain (missing parts from reference TRBV2 and TRBJ1-4): EPEVTQTPSHQVTQMGQEVILRCVPISNHLYFYWYRQILGQKVEFLVSFYNNEISEKSEIFDDQFSVERPDGSNFTLKIRSTKLEDSAMYFCASRADNSNEKLFFGSGTQLSVL.

This clone was detected a few times. This rearrangement joins TRBV18 to TRBJ1-2; possibly TRBD1 for D (5 bases). Germline lookup yields CDR1 KGHSH and CDR2 LQKENI. The CDR3 consists of 14 residues. V lost 3 bases, J lost 2 bases, and 10 bases lay in between. The CDR3 is CASSPTPGNYGYTF. The CDR3 bases are TGTGCCAGCTCACCTACGCCAGGGAACTATGGCTACACCTTC.

The rearrangement uses TRBV11-2 and TRBJ1-1; tentatively, D is TRBD1 (6 bases). The CDR3 is 14 residues long. The V end was cut by 3 bases, the J end by 1 base, with 9 bases between. Germline CDR1 is SGHAT and CDR2 is FQNNGV. The CDR3 DNA reads TGTGCCAGCAGCTTTGGGGGCACGAACACTGAAGCTTTCTTT. It translates to CASSFGGTNTEAFF.

V gene TRBV7-9 combines with J gene TRBJ1-4; the match to TRBD1 covers 10 bases. The length of the CDR3 is 14 residues. Per germline, CDR1 SEHNR and CDR2 FQNEAQ (reference sequence). The junction had 7 bases not matched to a gene; V was cut back by 5 bases and J by 10 bases. The CDR3 bases are TGTGCCAGCAGCCTCGACAGGGGGCTTGTAAAACTGTTTTTT. Translated: CASSLDRGLVKLFF.

This clone came up once. The CDR3 bases are TGTGCCAGCAGTGAGAGGGACCCGGGGGCTGGAAACACCATATATTTT. Translation gives CASSERDPGAGNTIYF. The V gene is TRBV2, the J gene TRBJ1-3; tentatively, D is TRBD1 (5 bases). Germline-derived CDR1 and CDR2 are SNHLY and FYNNEI. The V gene lost 3 bases and the J gene lost 2 bases, with 14 bases spanning the gap. CDR3 length: 16 residues.

The rearrangement joins TRBV30 to TRBJ1-2; the match to TRBD1 covers 8 bases. Germline values: CDR1 GTSNPN, CDR2 SVGIG (reference sequence). This CDR3 is 14 amino acids long. The ends lost 3 bases at V and 5 bases at J; junction bases unmatched: 8. CDR3 sequence reads: CAWSQGAALYGYTF. The DNA for the CDR3 is TGTGCCTGGAGCCAGGGGGCTGCCCTATATGGCTACACCTTC.

This sequence joins TRBV4-2 and TRBJ2-3; tentatively, D is TRBD2 (6 bases). Trimming removed 2 bases at V and 0 bases at J, with 12 bases between. The CDR3 spans 16 residues. CDR1 and CDR2 from the germline V gene are LGHNA and YNFKEQ. The CDR3 DNA reads as TGTGCCAGCAGCCAATCCCTAGGGACTAGCACAGATACGCAGTATTTT. Translation: CASSQSLGTSTDTQYF.